This is a list of T cell receptor beta chains from one sample in a study of T cell responses to AZD1222 COVID-19 vaccine. Profiling relied on immunoSEQ multiplex PCR, and the TCRdb table lists in-frame clones only, not all of them. The repertoire has 100,000 to 150,000 clones, approximately 85% of them found once; the top ten carry 6.2%. Sequenced material: peripheral blood, taken on day 0 of AZD1222 vaccination. These receptors were collected from an adult in good health. CDR3s include the opening cysteine and the closing phenylalanine or tryptophan. A D gene is named only where the DNA matches it firmly. The size entry is marked missing in some rows and otherwise reads once, few, many or a size class.

few,TRBV13,TRBD1,TRBJ2-7,TGTGCCAGCAGCTTAGCTGGGACAGGATTTGGGGAGCAGTACTTC,CASSLAGTGFGEQYF
.,TRBV30,.,TRBJ1-6,TGTGCCTGGAGCCTAGGGACCTTTGTTAGTTCACCCCTCCACTTT,CAWSLGTFVSSPLHF
.,TRBV7-9,TRBD2,TRBJ2-5,TGTGCCAGCAGCGGAGGAGCGGGGGGGCAAGAGACCCAGTACTTC,CASSGGAGGQETQYF
.,TRBV5-1,TRBD2,TRBJ2-1,TGCGCCAGCAGCTTGAATAGCGGGGGAGCTCCTACAATGAGTACGCAGTTCTTC,CASSLNSGGAPTMSTQFF
few,TRBV19,.,TRBJ2-7,TGTGCCAGTAACCCGACAGGAGGTCCCTACGAGCAGTACTTC,CASNPTGGPYEQYF
.,TRBV7-3,.,TRBJ1-3,TGTGCCAGCAGCGGGGATGCCTCTGGAAACACCATATATTTT,CASSGDASGNTIYF
.,TRBV5-8,TRBD1,TRBJ1-5,TGTGCCACCCTCAGGGGGCTTGAGGATCAGCCCCAGCATTTT,CATLRGLEDQPQHF
.,TRBV19,.,TRBJ2-1,.,CATSLRAGERGGQFF
.,TRBV12-3/TRBV12-4,.,TRBJ1-1,TGTGCCAGCAGTTATGGCAGCACTGAAGCTTTCTTT,CASSYGSTEAFF
.,TRBV2,TRBD1,TRBJ1-3,TGTGCCAGCAGTGAAGGGTCAGGGGGGTCAAGAAACACCATATATTTT,CASSEGSGGSRNTIYF
.,TRBV2,.,TRBJ1-5,TGTGCCAGCAGTCTGGGCGGGAACCCCAATCAGCCCCAGCATTTT,CASSLGGNPNQPQHF
.,TRBV5-4,.,TRBJ2-1,TGTGCCAGCAGCGTGGCGACGGGGGCAAGCTCCTACAATGAGCAGTTCTTC,CASSVATGASSYNEQFF
.,TRBV24-1,.,TRBJ2-2,TGTGCCACCAGCTCCGGGGGCAGCACCGGGGAGCTGTTTTTT,CATSSGGSTGELFF
.,TRBV10-2,.,TRBJ1-5,TGCGCCAGCAGTGAGTGGCGTCACGGGAGCAATCAGCCCCAGCATTTT,CASSEWRHGSNQPQHF
once,TRBV12-3/TRBV12-4,.,TRBJ2-5,TGTGCCAGCAGTTTCAGCGGGGAGACCCAGTACTTC,CASSFSGETQYF
.,TRBV23-1,TRBD1,TRBJ1-2,TGCGCCAGCAGTCAATCGTGGGACAGGGTTTATGGCTACACCTTC,CASSQSWDRVYGYTF
few,TRBV24-1,.,TRBJ1-5,TGTGCCACCAGTGACAGTAGGACAGAACAGCCCCAGCATTTT,CATSDSRTEQPQHF
.,TRBV30,.,TRBJ1-1,TGTGCCTGGAGTGGCCCAGGGAATTCTGAAGCTTTCTTT,CAWSGPGNSEAFF
.,TRBV10-3,.,TRBJ1-5,TGTGCCACCTTTGAGGAGTTTGGGGGGCCCCAGCATTTT,CATFEEFGGPQHF
once,TRBV5-6,.,TRBJ1-1,TGTGCCAGCAGCTTGGAGAGGGGGAAAGCTTTCTTT,CASSLERGKAFF
once,TRBV25-1,.,TRBJ1-6,TGTGCCAGCAGTGATGGAGGTTCACCCCTCCACTTT,CASSDGGSPLHF
.,TRBV7-8,.,TRBJ2-2,TGTGCCAGCAGCTATAGGGACGACACCGGGGAGCTGTTTTTT,CASSYRDDTGELFF
.,TRBV27,.,TRBJ1-1,TGTGCCAGCAGTTTATCAAGTAGGACTGAAGCTTTCTTT,CASSLSSRTEAFF
once,TRBV28,.,TRBJ1-2,TGTGCCAGCAGTTTGTTGGGGTCTGACTACACCTTC,CASSLLGSDYTF
few,TRBV12-3/TRBV12-4,TRBD1,TRBJ1-2,TGTGCCAGCAGTTTCCGGACAGGGAGCTACACCTTC,CASSFRTGSYTF
.,TRBV15,.,TRBJ2-5,TGTGCCACCAGCAGAGACAGGGCCCAAGAGACCCAGTACTTC,CATSRDRAQETQYF
.,TRBV2,.,TRBJ2-3,TGTGCCAGCAGTGATCGGGATGGGGATACGCAGTATTTT,CASSDRDGDTQYF
.,TRBV24-1,.,TRBJ1-1,TGTGCCACCAGTGACTCGACAGGTTGGGGGTCGAACACTGAAGCTTTCTTT,CATSDSTGWGSNTEAFF